Presented here are 21 T cell receptor beta chains from one specimen sequenced in a study of T cells after posttransplantation cyclophosphamide. Some clones are missing from TCRdb's copy, which holds only in-frame ones; the method was immunoSEQ multiplex PCR. Listed for the sample are approximately 8,000 clones, none seen a single time. Treatment was busulfan-fludarabine conditioning, a marrow graft, and cyclophosphamide on days +3 and +4. The specimen was PBMCs, collected after an allogeneic stem cell transplant with post-transplant cyclophosphamide. All receptors derive from a male patient aged 30 to 40 who received an allogeneic stem cell transplant from an unrelated donor, was CMV-positive, and had acute and chronic GVHD. Some T cells may be transferred from the graft donor.

The CDR3 loop reads CASSLYPPGLGTDTQYF. The DNA for the CDR3 is TGTGCCAGCAGCTTATACCCCCCCGGTCTCGGCACAGATACGCAGTATTTT. This sequence joins TRBV11-3 and TRBJ2-3, with D unresolved. The length of the CDR3 is 17 residues. Per the germline V gene, CDR1 is SGHNT and CDR2 is YENEEA. Trimming took 2 bases from V and 1 from J, leaving 16 bases between them.

This clone is labeled medium-sized. The gene calls are TRBV7-6 and TRBJ2-1, with 8 bases matching TRBD2. CDR3 size: 17 residues. V trimming: 2 bases; J trimming: 7 bases; junction bases outside the gene matches: 13. The germline V gene encodes CDR1 SGHVS and CDR2 FNYEAQ. As DNA, the CDR3 is TGTGCCAGCAGCTTAAGGGCGGGAGGATCGCTGGGGAATGAGCAGTTCTTC. Protein sequence: CASSLRAGGSLGNEQFF.

This clone was seen many times. The rearrangement joins TRBV9 to TRBJ2-2; 7 bases line up with TRBD1. This CDR3 is built from 15 residues. J gave up 4 bases and V 1 base, and 4 bases lay outside the gene matches. The germline gives CDR1 SGDLS, CDR2 YYNGEE. This chain's CDR3 is CASSVQGDGTGELFF. Here the CDR3 DNA reads TGTGCCAGCAGCGTACAGGGGGACGGCACCGGGGAGCTGTTTTTT.

This clone was seen at least ten times. The J gene is TRBJ2-3, the V gene TRBV2, with TRBD1 as a possible D gene (7 bases). V lost 8 bases and J lost 0, with 12 bases in between. The CDR3 runs 14 residues. The V gene's germline CDR1 is SNHLY and CDR2 FYNNEI. CDR3 residues: CASVQGRSTDTQYF. CDR3 nucleotides: TGTGCCAGCGTACAGGGGAGGAGCACAGATACGCAGTATTTT.

This clone was observed many times. The chain links TRBV6-4 to TRBJ2-1; 9 bases are a match to TRBD2. This CDR3 comprises 17 residues. Germline loops: CDR1 MRHNA, CDR2 SNTAGT. The ends lost 3 bases at V and 6 bases at J; junction bases unmatched: 12. The CDR3 nucleotides are TGTGCCAGCAGTGAGTGGCCTAGCGGGACATTAGGCAATGAGCAGTTCTTC. This gives the protein CASSEWPSGTLGNEQFF.

This clone was counted many times. The chain uses TRBV19 and TRBJ2-7, with 7 bases matching TRBD2. CDR3 length: 17 residues. J lost 7 bases, V lost 3 bases, and 18 bases had no gene match. Germline CDR1 reads LNHDA; CDR2 reads SQIVND (reference sequence). CDR3: CASSITLPRLGEGEQYF. The CDR3 coding sequence is TGTGCCAGTAGTATCACTCTCCCCCGACTAGGGGAGGGGGAGCAGTACTTC.

This clone counts as medium-sized (0.01 to 0.1%). The rearrangement uses TRBV19 and TRBJ2-2; the match to TRBD1 covers 10 bases. Germline CDR1 reads LNHDA; CDR2 reads SQIVND (reference sequence). CDR3 length: 15 amino acids. Germline trimming cut 3 bases from V and 7 bases from J; bases unmatched to any gene: 5. The CDR3: CASSMRQGAGGELFF. In DNA form, the CDR3 reads TGTGCCAGTAGTATGAGACAGGGGGCCGGCGGGGAGCTGTTTTTT.

This clone was recorded at least ten times. The rearrangement uses TRBV11-2 and TRBJ2-7; 8 bases fit TRBD2. Germline V gene lookup returns CDR1 SGHAT and CDR2 FQNNGV. V was clipped by 4 bases and J by 5 bases; unmatched bases: 4. This CDR3 has 13 amino acids. Here the CDR3 reads CASSSELADEQYF. The DNA for the CDR3 is TGTGCCAGCAGCTCGGAACTAGCGGACGAGCAGTACTTC.

This clone was seen repeatedly, ten times or more. The chain employs TRBV9 and TRBJ2-7; TRBD1 agrees at 9 bases. The V gene end was trimmed by 0 bases and the J gene end by 2 bases; junction bases not matched to a gene: 3. This CDR3 has 15 amino acids. Looked up from germline, CDR1 is SGDLS and CDR2 is YYNGEE. In DNA, the CDR3 is TGTGCCAGCAGCGTAGGTTGGACAGGGGCCTACGAGCAGTACTTC. This codes for CASSVGWTGAYEQYF.

The J gene is TRBJ2-2, the V gene TRBV9, with 10 bases aligning to TRBD2. The CDR3 is 14 residues long. In germline, CDR1 is SGDLS, CDR2 YYNGEE. Trimming at V came to 4 bases and at J to 5 bases, leaving 2 bases not matched to a gene. The CDR3 DNA follows: TGTGCCAGCAGCCCGGGACTAGCGACCGGGGAGCTGTTTTTT. This translates into CASSPGLATGELFF.

In this sample, this clone is medium-sized. This chain joins TRBV12-3 or TRBV12-4 and TRBJ1-2; D unresolved. V gave up 3 bases and J gave up 8 bases, with 10 bases separating them. The CDR3 extends over 12 amino acids. DNA of the CDR3: TGTGCCAGCAGTTTTCTCTCGGGGGGCTACACCTTC. Encoded protein: CASSFLSGGYTF.

This clone was counted ten times or more. This chain uses TRBV11-3 with TRBJ2-7; 8 nucleotides align to TRBD2. The junction had 6 bases not matched to a gene; V was cut back by 2 bases and J by 3 bases. This CDR3 spans 15 amino acids. Germline CDR1 reads SGHNT; CDR2 reads YENEEA. The CDR3 reads CASSLTGLGDYEQYF. The CDR3 coding sequence is TGTGCCAGCAGCTTAACGGGACTAGGAGACTACGAGCAGTACTTC.

This clone showed up many times. The V gene is TRBV29-1, the J gene TRBJ1-6, with 7 bases fitting TRBD1. This CDR3 has 14 residues. The V gene end was trimmed by 5 bases and the J gene end by 7 bases; junction bases not matched to a gene: 8. Germline assignment: CDR1 SQVTM and CDR2 ANQGSEA. CDR3 amino acids: CSVREGARNSPLHF. As DNA, the CDR3 is TGCAGCGTTAGGGAGGGGGCTCGCAATTCACCCCTCCACTTT.

This clone appeared many times. The chain is built from TRBV11-3 and TRBJ2-3; D gene uncertain. CDR1 and CDR2 (germline): SGHNT, YENEEA. This CDR3 is built from 14 residues. Trimming cost V 6 bases and J 5 bases, with 15 bases left between them. CDR3: CASSPRDLVDTQYF. CDR3 in DNA: TGTGCCAGCAGTCCGAGAGATCTAGTAGATACGCAGTATTTT.

The table lists this clone with many counts. V usage is TRBV4-3 and J usage is TRBJ2-7; 14 nucleotides line up with TRBD2. CDR1 and CDR2 from the germline V gene are LGHNA and YSLEER. Trimming cost V 1 base and J 4 bases; bases outside gene matches: 0. This CDR3 spans 15 amino acids. The CDR3 nucleotides read TGCGCCAGCAGCCAAGGACTAGCGGGAGGGTACGAGCAGTACTTC. It yields the protein CASSQGLAGGYEQYF.

At least ten counts were recorded for this clone. The chain is built from TRBV10-3 and TRBJ2-5; D perhaps matches TRBD1 (6 bases). The CDR3 is 15 residues long. The germline V gene encodes CDR1 ENHRY and CDR2 SYGVKD. The germline V and J ends were trimmed by 4 bases and 0 bases, with 12 bases remaining between them. The CDR3 coding sequence is TGTGCCATCAGTGGTATCACAGGGAACCAAGAGACCCAGTACTTC. Translated: CAISGITGNQETQYF.

This clone was seen at least ten times. CDR3 coding DNA: TGCGCCAGCAGCCAAGAGCTAAACAATGAGCAGTTCTTC. Translating it yields CASSQELNNEQFF. The chain combines TRBV4-3 with TRBJ2-1, with D uncertain. The CDR3 has 13 amino acids. Deletions cut 0 bases from V and 5 bases from J, with 5 bases between. The germline V gene encodes CDR1 LGHNA and CDR2 YSLEER.

This clone was counted at least ten times. This chain links TRBV7-8 with TRBJ2-3, with D unresolved. Trimming cost V 2 bases and J 0 bases, with 12 bases left between them. The CDR3 is 16 residues long. Germline CDR1 is SGHVS and CDR2 is FQNEAQ. The CDR3 sequence: CASSLRSPLSTDTQYF. In nucleotides, the CDR3 is TGTGCCAGCAGCTTACGTAGCCCCCTTAGCACAGATACGCAGTATTTT.

This clone has at least ten counts. The chain carries TRBV4-2 and TRBJ2-1; the D gene is possibly TRBD1 (6 bases). Germline assignment: CDR1 LGHNA and CDR2 YNFKEQ. The germline V and J ends were trimmed by 0 bases and 2 bases, with 14 bases remaining between them. CDR3 size: 17 residues. DNA for the CDR3: TGTGCCAGCAGCCAAGATAGGGGGTCCCCTCCCTACAATGAGCAGTTCTTC. Translation gives CASSQDRGSPPYNEQFF.

Many counts were recorded for this clone. The J gene is TRBJ1-1, the V gene TRBV28; TRBD1 is a possible D gene (5 bases). Trimming cost V 3 bases and J 5 bases, with 13 bases left between them. Germline assignment: CDR1 MDHEN and CDR2 SYDVKM. CDR3 size: 14 residues. The CDR3: CASSFGGGRTEAFF. As DNA, the CDR3 is TGTGCCAGCAGTTTTGGGGGGGGAAGGACTGAAGCTTTCTTT.

This clone was seen repeatedly, ten times or more. The chain employs TRBV9 and TRBJ1-2; 7 bases are shared with TRBD1. The length of the CDR3 is 14 residues. CDR1 SGDLS and CDR2 YYNGEE come from the germline V gene. The V and J ends lost 0 bases and 6 bases, in that order; junction bases with no gene match: 5. CDR3 amino acids: CASSVGNRGNGYTF. DNA for the CDR3: TGTGCCAGCAGCGTAGGGAACAGGGGCAATGGCTACACCTTC.